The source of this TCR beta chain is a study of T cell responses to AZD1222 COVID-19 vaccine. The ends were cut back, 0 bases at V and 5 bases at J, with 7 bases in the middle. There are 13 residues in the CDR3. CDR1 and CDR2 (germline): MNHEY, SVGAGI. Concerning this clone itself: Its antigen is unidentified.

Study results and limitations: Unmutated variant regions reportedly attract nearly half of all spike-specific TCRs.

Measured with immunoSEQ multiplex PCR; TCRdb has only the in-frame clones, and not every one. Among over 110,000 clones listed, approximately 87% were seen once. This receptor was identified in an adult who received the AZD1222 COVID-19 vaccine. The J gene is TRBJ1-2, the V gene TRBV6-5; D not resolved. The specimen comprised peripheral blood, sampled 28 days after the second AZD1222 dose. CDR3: CASSYSSVYGYTF. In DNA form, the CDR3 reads TGTGCCAGCAGTTACTCGTCCGTTTATGGCTACACCTTC.